The entry below gives a single T cell receptor (beta chain) sequence along with its context. The data were taken from a study of PD-L1 blockade in urothelial cancer. In the study overall: Analyzed time points were 3 weeks (second dose) and 6 weeks after therapy began.

Each PCR reaction had synthetic TCR analog templates spiked into it. Repertoires were generated with immunoSEQ multiplex PCR, while TCRdb's copy carries only in-frame clones and drops some. The sample has 70,000 or so clones, approximately 87% seen once. The V end lost 7 bases, the J end lost 8 bases, and 20 bases lay between the germline ends. The CDR3 is 14 amino acids. Germline assignment: CDR1 MDHEN and CDR2 SYDVKM. Specified time point: pretreatment peripheral blood. Patient sample counts ranged from 1 to 8, pretreatment and on-treatment. Sequencing used PBMCs, obtained around atezolizumab (anti-PD-L1) treatment. The chain couples TRBV28 to TRBJ1-2, with D uncertain. This receptor was obtained from a man aged 65-85 years with urothelial cancer. The CDR3 DNA reads TGTGCCAGCACTTCGGGAGGGATGGGTGGGGGCTACACCTTC. Translating gives CASTSGGMGGGYTF.